Following are 9 T cell receptor beta chains from one sample sequenced in a study of T cell responses to AZD1222 COVID-19 vaccine. Clones were read by immunoSEQ multiplex PCR, and TCRdb kept only the in-frame ones, dropping some. The repertoire has roughly 150,000 clones, approximately 86% of them found once; the top ten carry just under 7%. The sample consisted of peripheral blood, taken after recovery from COVID-19. The receptors were gathered from an adult who had recovered from COVID-19.

The rearrangement links TRBV7-2 to TRBJ2-1, with TRBD2 matching 11 bases. Germline CDR1 is SGHTA and CDR2 is FQGNSA. V trimming: 5 bases; J trimming: 5 bases; junction bases outside the gene matches: 5. The CDR3 consists of 15 residues. The CDR3 loop is CASSRGLAVNNEQFF. CDR3 in DNA: TGTGCCAGCAGCCGGGGACTAGCGGTAAACAATGAGCAGTTCTTC.

The genes are TRBV29-1 and TRBJ1-2; a possible D gene is TRBD1 (6 bases). V shed 0 bases and J shed 7 bases, with 18 bases lying between them. The germline gives CDR1 SQVTM, CDR2 ANQGSEA. This CDR3 comprises 15 residues. The CDR3 protein is CSVEETIRGLGGYTF. The CDR3 DNA reads as TGCAGCGTTGAAGAGACAATCAGGGGCTTGGGTGGCTACACCTTC.

This clone was observed a single time. The chain carries TRBV7-3 and TRBJ2-3; 11 nucleotides agree with TRBD2. The CDR3 length is 15 residues. After removal of 5 bases from V and 5 bases from J, the junction contained 6 bases not matched to a gene. The germline gives CDR1 SGHTA, CDR2 FQGTGA. CDR3 loop: CASSRSGGAGDTQYF. The CDR3 DNA reads TGTGCCAGCAGCCGTAGCGGGGGGGCTGGAGATACGCAGTATTTT.

This rearrangement joins TRBV9 to TRBJ2-2, with D maybe TRBD1 (6 bases). The CDR3 covers 13 residues. V lost 5 bases and J lost 4, with 9 bases in between. CDR1 and CDR2 from the germline V gene are SGDLS and YYNGEE. The CDR3 DNA reads as TGTGCCAGCAGGCAGGGGAGCACCGGGGAGCTGTTTTTT. Protein sequence: CASRQGSTGELFF.

This chain connects TRBV19 to TRBJ1-2, with D maybe TRBD1 (6 bases). This CDR3 is built from 14 residues. The germline gives CDR1 LNHDA, CDR2 SQIVND (reference sequence). The V and J ends lost 8 bases and 3 bases respectively, with 16 bases between them. The CDR3 is CASRLLRTDYGYTF. Here the CDR3 DNA reads TGTGCCAGTCGCTTACTTCGGACAGACTATGGCTACACCTTC.

The table lists this clone with a count of one. The rearrangement uses TRBV19 and TRBJ1-2; no reliable D call. Germline V gives CDR1 LNHDA, CDR2 SQIVND (reference sequence). The CDR3 sequence is 15 residues long. Deletions cut 0 bases from V and 0 bases from J, with 8 bases between. The DNA of the CDR3 is TGTGCCAGTAGTATAGAGAGGCGGACTAACTATGGCTACACCTTC. Residues: CASSIERRTNYGYTF.

V is TRBV3-1 (or the pseudogene TRBV3-2) and J is TRBJ1-2; 7 nucleotides match TRBD1. The CDR3 loop spans 12 amino acids. Germline CDR1 is LGHDT and CDR2 is YNNKEL (reference sequence). J lost 2 bases, V lost 6 bases, and 0 bases had no gene match. The CDR3: CASRGQNYGYTF. CDR3 nucleotide sequence: TGTGCCAGCAGGGGACAGAACTATGGCTACACCTTC.

Worth noting for this clone: Different DNA sequences within this sample yield the same CDR3. The V gene is TRBV15, the J gene TRBJ1-5, with a weak D call TRBD1 (5 bases). The ends were cut back, 0 bases at V and 4 bases at J, with 10 bases in the middle. Germline CDR1 and CDR2: LNHNV and YYDKDF (reference sequence). The CDR3 length is 15 residues. CDR3 sequence reads: CATSRDRGLNQPQHF. The CDR3 region has the DNA TGTGCCACCAGCAGAGATCGGGGGTTAAATCAGCCCCAGCATTTT.

The chain combines TRBV6-5 with TRBJ2-3, with 8 bases fitting TRBD2. Germline V lookup: CDR1 MNHEY, CDR2 SVGAGI. V lost 4 bases to trimming and J lost 0 bases; unmatched junction nucleotides: 6. CDR3 length equals 16 residues. DNA for the CDR3: TGTGCCAGCAGTTTCCCGGGGGGGGCTAGCACAGATACGCAGTATTTT. This encodes CASSFPGGASTDTQYF.